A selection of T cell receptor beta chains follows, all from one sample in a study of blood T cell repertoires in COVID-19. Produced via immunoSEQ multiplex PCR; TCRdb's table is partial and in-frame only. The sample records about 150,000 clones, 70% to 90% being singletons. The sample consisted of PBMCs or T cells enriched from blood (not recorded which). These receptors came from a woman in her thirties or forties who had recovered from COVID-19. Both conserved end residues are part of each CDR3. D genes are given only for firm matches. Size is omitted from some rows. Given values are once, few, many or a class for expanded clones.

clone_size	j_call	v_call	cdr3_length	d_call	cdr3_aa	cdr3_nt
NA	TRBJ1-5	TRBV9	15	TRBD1	CASSGAGGGYQPQHF	TGTGCCAGCAGCGGGGCGGGAGGGGGCTATCAGCCCCAGCATTTT
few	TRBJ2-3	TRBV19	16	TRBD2	CASSTGTSGSTDTQYF	TGTGCCAGTAGTACCGGGACTAGCGGGAGCACAGATACGCAGTATTTT
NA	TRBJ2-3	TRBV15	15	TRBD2	CATSRDYGRTDTQYF	TGTGCCACCAGCAGAGATTACGGGAGGACAGATACGCAGTATTTT
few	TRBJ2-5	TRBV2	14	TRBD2	CASSDGRMKETQYF	TGTGCCAGCAGTGACGGGAGGATGAAGGAGACCCAGTACTTC
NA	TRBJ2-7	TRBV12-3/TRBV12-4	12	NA	CASSLYSYEQYF	TGTGCCAGCAGTCTATACAGCTACGAGCAGTACTTC
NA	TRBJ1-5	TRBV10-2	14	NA	CASSVTGRDQPQHF	TGCGCCAGCAGTGTAACAGGGCGGGATCAGCCCCAGCATTTT
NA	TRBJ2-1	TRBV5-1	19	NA	CASSGYRPESGIIYNEQFF	TGCGCCAGCAGCGGGTACCGTCCCGAATCCGGGATAATCTACAATGAGCAGTTCTTC
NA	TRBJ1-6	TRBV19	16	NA	CASSIGGPGMDSPLHF	TGTGCCAGTAGTATAGGAGGCCCGGGTATGGATTCACCCCTCCACTTT
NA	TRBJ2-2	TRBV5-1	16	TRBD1	CASSFRTGGSTGELFF	TGCGCCAGCAGCTTCCGGACAGGGGGTAGCACCGGGGAGCTGTTTTTT
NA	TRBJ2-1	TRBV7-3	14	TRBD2	CASSRGLASGEQFF	TGTGCCAGCAGCAGGGGACTAGCGTCTGGTGAGCAGTTCTTC
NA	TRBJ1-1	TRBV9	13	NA	CASSVGYRAEAFF	TGTGCCAGCAGCGTAGGGTACAGGGCTGAAGCTTTCTTT
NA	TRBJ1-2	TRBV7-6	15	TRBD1	CASSLAPWGQSGYTF	TGTGCCAGCAGCTTAGCTCCCTGGGGACAGAGTGGCTACACCTTC
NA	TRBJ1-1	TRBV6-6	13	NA	CASSYSQGTEAFF	TGTGCCAGCAGTTACTCTCAGGGCACTGAAGCTTTCTTT
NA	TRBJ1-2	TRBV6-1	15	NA	CASSEAYRSNYGYTF	TGTGCCAGCAGTGAAGCGTACAGGTCTAACTATGGCTACACCTTC